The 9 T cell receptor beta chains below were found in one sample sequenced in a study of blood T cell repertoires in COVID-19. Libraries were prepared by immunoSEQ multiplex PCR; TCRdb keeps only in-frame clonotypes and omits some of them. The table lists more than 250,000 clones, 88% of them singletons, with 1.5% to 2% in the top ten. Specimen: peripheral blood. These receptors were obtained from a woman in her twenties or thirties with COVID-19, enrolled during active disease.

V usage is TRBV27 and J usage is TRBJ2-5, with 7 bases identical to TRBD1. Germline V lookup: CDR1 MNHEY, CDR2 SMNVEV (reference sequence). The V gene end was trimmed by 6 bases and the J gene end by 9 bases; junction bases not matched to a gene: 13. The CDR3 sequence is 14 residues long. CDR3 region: CASRLKDRPEAQYF. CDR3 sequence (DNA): TGTGCCAGCAGGCTAAAGGACAGGCCGGAGGCCCAGTACTTC.

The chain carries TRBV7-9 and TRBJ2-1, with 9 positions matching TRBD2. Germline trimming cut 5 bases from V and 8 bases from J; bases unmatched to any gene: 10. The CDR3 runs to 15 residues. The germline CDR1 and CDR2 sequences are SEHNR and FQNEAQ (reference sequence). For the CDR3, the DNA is TGTGCCAGCAGCGGTAGCGGGGGCTTTATGTATGAGCAGTTCTTC. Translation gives CASSGSGGFMYEQFF.

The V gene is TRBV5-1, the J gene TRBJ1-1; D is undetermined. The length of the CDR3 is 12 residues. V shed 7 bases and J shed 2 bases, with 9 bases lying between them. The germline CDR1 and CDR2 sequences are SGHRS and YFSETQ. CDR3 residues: CASCLENTEAFF. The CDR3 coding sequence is TGCGCCAGCTGTCTAGAAAACACTGAAGCTTTCTTT.

The CDR3 region is CASSHGEILAGADTQYF. As DNA, the CDR3 is TGCGCCAGCAGCCACGGAGAAATACTAGCGGGCGCAGATACGCAGTATTTT. V is TRBV5-1 and J is TRBJ2-3, with 9 bases matching TRBD2. The CDR3 consists of 17 residues. Germline V lookup: CDR1 SGHRS, CDR2 YFSETQ. V gave up 4 bases and J gave up 4 bases; unmatched junction bases: 13.

The CDR3 bases are TGCGCCAGCAGCCAAGATGGGCAGGGGGCTGGTTATGGCTACACCTTC. Amino acid sequence: CASSQDGQGAGYGYTF. The rearrangement uses TRBV4-1 and TRBJ1-2; TRBD1 aligns across 8 bases. Losses at the gene ends were 0 bases for V and 5 bases for J; bases not matched to a gene: 8. CDR3 size: 16 residues. Germline V gene sequence: CDR1 MGHRA, CDR2 YSYEKL.

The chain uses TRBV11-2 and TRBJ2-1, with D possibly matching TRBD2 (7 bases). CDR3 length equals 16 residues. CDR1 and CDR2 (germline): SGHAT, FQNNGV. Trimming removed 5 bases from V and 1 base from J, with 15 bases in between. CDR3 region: CASSPVGGPSYNEQFF. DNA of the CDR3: TGTGCCAGCAGCCCGGTGGGGGGGCCTTCCTACAATGAGCAGTTCTTC.

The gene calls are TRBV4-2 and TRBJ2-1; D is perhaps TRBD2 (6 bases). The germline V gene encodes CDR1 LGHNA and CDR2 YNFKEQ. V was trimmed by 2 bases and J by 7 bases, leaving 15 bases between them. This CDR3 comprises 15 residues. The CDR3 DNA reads TGTGCCAGCAGCCAATCTCGGGGGTCCTTTAATGAGCAGTTCTTC. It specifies CASSQSRGSFNEQFF.

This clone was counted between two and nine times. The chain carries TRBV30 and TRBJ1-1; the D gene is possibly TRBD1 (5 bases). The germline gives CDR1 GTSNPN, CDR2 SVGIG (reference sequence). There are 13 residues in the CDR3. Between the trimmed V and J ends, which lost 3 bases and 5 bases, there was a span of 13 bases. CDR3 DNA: TGTGCCTGGAGGTGGGGGGAGGATACTGAAGCTTTCTTT. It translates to CAWRWGEDTEAFF.

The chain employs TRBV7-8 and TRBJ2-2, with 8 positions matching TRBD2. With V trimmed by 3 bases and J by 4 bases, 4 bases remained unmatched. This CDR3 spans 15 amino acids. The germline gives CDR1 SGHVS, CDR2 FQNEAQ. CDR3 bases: TGTGCCAGCAGCTTCCTGACTAGCGTCACCGGGGAGCTGTTTTTT. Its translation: CASSFLTSVTGELFF.